The rows below give T cell receptor beta chains drawn from one sample of a study of Graves' ophthalmopathy and Graves' hyperthyroidism. TCRdb re-analysed the multiplex PCR reads in MiXCR, keeping a single row per CDR3 protein. The profile shows over a million distinct CDR3 sequences, roughly two fifths of them singletons. The specimen sequenced was peripheral blood or thyroid tissue (not recorded which). Receptors originate from an adult man with Graves' hyperthyroidism. The CDR3 runs from the conserved cysteine through the conserved F or W. A D gene is named only where the DNA matches it firmly. Clone sizes are given selectively: once, few, many, or a class where the clone is expanded.

v_gene	abundance	j_gene	d_gene	CDR3nt	CDR3aa
TRBV29-1	many	TRBJ2-7	NA	TGCAGCGTTGCGGGGGGACAGGCCCACGAGCAGTACTTC	CSVAGGQAHEQYF
TRBV11-2	NA	TRBJ1-6	NA	TGCGCCAGCAGCCAAGATGGGCTGGGTAATTCACCCCTCCACTTT	CASSQDGLGNSPLHF
TRBV5-1	many	TRBJ2-7	TRBD2	TGTGCCAGCAGCTTAGGCAGCGGGAGCTCCTACGAGCAGTACTTC	CASSLGSGSSYEQYF
TRBV5-1	NA	TRBJ2-7	TRBD2	TGCGCCAGCAGCCCTCGTGGGACTAGCGGGATCTACGAGCAGTACTTC	CASSPRGTSGIYEQYF
TRBV9	NA	TRBJ1-4	TRBD1	TGTGCCAGCAGCCCCAGGACAGGGTTTAATGAAAAACTGTTTTTT	CASSPRTGFNEKLFF
TRBV2	NA	TRBJ2-5	NA	TGTGCCAGCAGTTTATCCCGCGAGTGGGGCTCCCAGGAGACCCAGTACTTC	CASSLSREWGSQETQYF
TRBV20-1	many	TRBJ2-5	NA	TGCAGTGCTAGAGATTCCGGCAGGGGTGTAGAGACCCAGTACTTC	CSARDSGRGVETQYF
TRBV7-9	NA	TRBJ2-7	TRBD2	TGTGCCAGCAGTCTGAGGGAGGGCGAGCAGTACTTC	CASSLREGEQYF
TRBV10-3	NA	TRBJ2-7	TRBD2	TGTGCCATCAGTGAGGGACTAGGGCACTTC	CAISEGLGHF
TRBV7-2	many	TRBJ2-5	TRBD1	TGTGCCAGCAGCCCCGGACAGGGGAAAGGGGAGACCCAGTACTTC	CASSPGQGKGETQYF
TRBV9	once	TRBJ2-2	NA	TGTGCCAGCAGCGTCAGGGGGGCGGGCACCGGGGAGCTGTTTTTT	CASSVRGAGTGELFF
TRBV20-1	NA	TRBJ2-7	NA	TGCAGTGCTAGAGATGTCCGTAGGGGGAGGGCCGTCAACGAGCAGTACTTC	CSARDVRRGRAVNEQYF
TRBV29-1	NA	TRBJ2-1	TRBD2	TGCAGCGCCGGACTAGCGGGAGGGAATGAGCAGTTCTTC	CSAGLAGGNEQFF
TRBV5-1	NA	TRBJ2-2	TRBD1	TGCGCCAGCAGCGGGCGACAGGGGACCAACACCGGGGAGCTGTTTTTT	CASSGRQGTNTGELFF
TRBV29-1	many	TRBJ2-6	NA	TGCAGCGTTAAGGTCCCCCGACAGGATGAGTTTTCTGGGGCCAACGTCCTGACTTTC	CSVKVPRQDEFSGANVLTF
TRBV12-3/TRBV12-4	few	TRBJ1-4	TRBD1	TGTGCCAGCAGTCGTCCCGGGACAGGGGAGAGTCGTGAAAAACTGTTTTTT	CASSRPGTGESREKLFF
TRBV3-1	few	TRBJ2-7	NA	TGTGCCAGCAGCCCCCAGTTTGAGGTTTTGGCCGAGCAGTACTTC	CASSPQFEVLAEQYF
TRBV19	few	TRBJ1-5	TRBD1	TGTGCCAGTACCTCGTCAGGGGGCCCCAATCAGCCCCAGCATTTT	CASTSSGGPNQPQHF
TRBV9	many	TRBJ1-4	TRBD1	TGTGCCAGCAGCGTAGAGGGACAGGGGGGCGAAAAACTGTTTTTT	CASSVEGQGGEKLFF
TRBV20-1	NA	TRBJ1-3	NA	TGCAGTGCTCCCGATCACAGGGTTGGAAACACCATATATTTT	CSAPDHRVGNTIYF
TRBV19	NA	TRBJ1-4	NA	TGTGCCAGTAGTATCACAGGCCGCCCTCCAACAACTAATGAAAAACTGTTTTTT	CASSITGRPPTTNEKLFF
TRBV7-9	NA	TRBJ2-7	NA	TGTGCCAGCAGCTTATCTCAGGGGTCAGGGTACGAGCAGTACTTC	CASSLSQGSGYEQYF
TRBV7-9	NA	TRBJ2-3	NA	TGTGCCAGCAGCCACGACAGGCGCACAGATACGCAGTATTTT	CASSHDRRTDTQYF
TRBV6-2/TRBV6-3	once	TRBJ1-2	NA	TGTGCCAGCAAAACTAGCTCAGCCGCGGGCTACACCTTC	CASKTSSAAGYTF
TRBV10-3	few	TRBJ2-3	NA	TGTGCCATCAGGACAAGTGGAGGGGCCGTAGATACGCAGTATTTT	CAIRTSGGAVDTQYF
TRBV18	few	TRBJ2-7	TRBD1	TGTGCCAGCTCACCCCCGGGACAGGCTTTTTCCGAGCAGTACTTC	CASSPPGQAFSEQYF
TRBV4-3	NA	TRBJ1-2	NA	TGCGCCAGCAGCCAAGAAGGCGGCGGGTCTAACTATGGCTACACCTTC	CASSQEGGGSNYGYTF
TRBV5-1	NA	TRBJ2-2	TRBD2	TGCGCCAGCAGCACGGTGGGACTAGCGGTTTCGGCCACCGGGGAGCTGTTTTTT	CASSTVGLAVSATGELFF
TRBV7-2	NA	TRBJ2-7	NA	TGTGCCAGCAGCCCCGGAGTCCGTCCCCACGAGCAGTACTTC	CASSPGVRPHEQYF
TRBV7-8	NA	TRBJ1-2	NA	TGTGCCAGCAGCTGGGACGGACTAAACTATGGCTACACCTTC	CASSWDGLNYGYTF
TRBV6-5	NA	TRBJ1-5	TRBD1	TGTGCCAGCAGTTCACTCGGGACAGGGGGTCAGCCCCAGCATTTT	CASSSLGTGGQPQHF
TRBV20-1	NA	TRBJ2-7	NA	TGCAGTCCCTACCAGGGGACCTACGAGCAGTACTTC	CSPYQGTYEQYF
TRBV12-3/TRBV12-4	NA	TRBJ1-5	TRBD1	TGTGCCAGCAGTCTACGGGGACAGGGGAATCTCAATCAGCCCCAGCATTTT	CASSLRGQGNLNQPQHF
TRBV12-3/TRBV12-4	many	TRBJ2-6	NA	TGTGCCAGCAGCCTCAGGGCTACCGGGGCCAACGTCCTGACTTTC	CASSLRATGANVLTF
TRBV25-1	NA	TRBJ1-6	TRBD1	TGTGCCAGCCTAGAGGACAGGTGGGATTCACCCCTCCACTTT	CASLEDRWDSPLHF
TRBV7-9	many	TRBJ2-7	NA	TGTGCCAGCAGCTTAAGCCAGGACTTCTACGAGCAGTACTTC	CASSLSQDFYEQYF
TRBV29-1	many	TRBJ2-7	NA	TGCAGCGTCCAGGCCGGGTTAGAGGCCTACGAGCAGTACTTC	CSVQAGLEAYEQYF
TRBV30	NA	TRBJ1-2	NA	TGTGCCTGGAGTGTACTCGGTACCTATGGCTACACCTTC	CAWSVLGTYGYTF
TRBV24-1	many	TRBJ2-5	TRBD1	TGTGCCACCAGTGAGTACGGGACAGGGTTGGAGACCCAGTACTTC	CATSEYGTGLETQYF
TRBV20-1	many	TRBJ1-3	TRBD1	TGCAGTGCTAGAGATCCCGGACAGGGAGTCGGAAACACCATATATTTT	CSARDPGQGVGNTIYF